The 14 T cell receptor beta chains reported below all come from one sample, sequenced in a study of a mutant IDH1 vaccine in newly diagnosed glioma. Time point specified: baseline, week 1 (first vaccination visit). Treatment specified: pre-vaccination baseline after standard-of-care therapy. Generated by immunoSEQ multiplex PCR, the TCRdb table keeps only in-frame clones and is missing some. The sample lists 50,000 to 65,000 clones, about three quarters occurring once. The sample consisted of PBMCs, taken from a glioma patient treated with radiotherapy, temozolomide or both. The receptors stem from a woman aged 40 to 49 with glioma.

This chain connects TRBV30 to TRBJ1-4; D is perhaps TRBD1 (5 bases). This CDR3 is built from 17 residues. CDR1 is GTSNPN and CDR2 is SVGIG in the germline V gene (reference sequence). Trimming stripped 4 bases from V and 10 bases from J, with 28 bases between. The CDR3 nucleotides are TGTGCCTGGAATGGGGGACCAGGAGCGAACCTTCCTGGAAAACTGTTTTTT. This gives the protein CAWNGGPGANLPGKLFF.

CDR3 sequence (DNA): TGTGCCAGCGGGGCAATTTACAATAATTCACCCCTCCACTTT. Residues: CASGAIYNNSPLHF. This chain connects TRBV5-6 to TRBJ1-6; weak D call: TRBD1 (5 bases). Germline V gene lookup returns CDR1 SGHDT and CDR2 YYEEEE. This CDR3 region has 14 residues. V was pared by 7 bases and J by 5 bases, with 13 bases between. The whole variable domain, filled in from reference TRBV5-6 and TRBJ1-6, reads DAGVTQSPTHLIKTRGQQVTLRCSPKSGHDTVSWYQQALGQGPQFIFQYYEEEERQRGNFPDRFSGHQFPNYSSELNVNALLLGDSALYLCASGAIYNNSPLHFGNGTRLTVT.

This CDR3 is CASSVQGKNTEAFF. As DNA, the CDR3 is TGTGCCAGCAGCGTGCAGGGTAAGAACACTGAAGCTTTCTTT. This rearrangement joins TRBV5-4 to TRBJ1-1, with a tentative D call TRBD1 (5 bases). In germline, CDR1 is SGHNT, CDR2 YYREEE (reference sequence). The CDR3 contains 14 residues. Trimming cost V 4 bases and J 1 base, with 11 bases left between them.

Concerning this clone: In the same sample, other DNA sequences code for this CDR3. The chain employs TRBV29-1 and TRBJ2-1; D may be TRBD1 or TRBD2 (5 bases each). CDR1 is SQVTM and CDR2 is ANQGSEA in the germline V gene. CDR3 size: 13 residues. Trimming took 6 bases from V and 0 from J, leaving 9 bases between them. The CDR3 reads CSVAGSSYNEQFF. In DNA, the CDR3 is TGCAGCGTAGCAGGGAGCTCCTACAATGAGCAGTTCTTC.

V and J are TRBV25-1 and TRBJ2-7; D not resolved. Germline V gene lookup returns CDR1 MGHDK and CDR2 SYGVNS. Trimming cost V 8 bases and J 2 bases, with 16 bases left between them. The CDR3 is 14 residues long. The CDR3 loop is CASSSDGWTYEQYF. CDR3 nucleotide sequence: TGTGCCAGCTCCTCGGACGGTTGGACCTACGAGCAGTACTTC.

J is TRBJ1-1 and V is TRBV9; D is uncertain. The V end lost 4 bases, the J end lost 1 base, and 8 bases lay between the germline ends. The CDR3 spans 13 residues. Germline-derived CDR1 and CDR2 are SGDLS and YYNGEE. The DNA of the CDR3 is TGTGCCAGCAGCAAAACAGCGAACACTGAAGCTTTCTTT. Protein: CASSKTANTEAFF. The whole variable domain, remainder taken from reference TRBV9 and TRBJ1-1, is DSGVTQTPKHLITATGQRVTLRCSPRSGDLSVYWYQQSLDQGLQFLIQYYNGEERAKGNILERFSAQQFPDLHSELNLSSLELGDSALYFCASSKTANTEAFFGQGTRLTVV.

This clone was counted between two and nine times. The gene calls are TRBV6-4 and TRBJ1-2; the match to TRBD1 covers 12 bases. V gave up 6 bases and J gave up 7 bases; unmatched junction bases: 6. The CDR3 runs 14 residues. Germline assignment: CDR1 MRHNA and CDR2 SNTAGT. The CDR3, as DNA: TGTGCCAGCAGGGGACAGGGGGCCGTCGGTGGCTACACCTTC. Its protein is CASRGQGAVGGYTF.

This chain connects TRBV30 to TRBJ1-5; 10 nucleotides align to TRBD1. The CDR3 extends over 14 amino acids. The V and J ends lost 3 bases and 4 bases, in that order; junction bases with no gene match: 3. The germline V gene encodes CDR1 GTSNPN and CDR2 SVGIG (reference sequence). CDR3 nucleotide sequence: TGTGCCTGGAGGGGGGACAGGGGTAATCAGCCCCAGCATTTT. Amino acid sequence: CAWRGDRGNQPQHF.

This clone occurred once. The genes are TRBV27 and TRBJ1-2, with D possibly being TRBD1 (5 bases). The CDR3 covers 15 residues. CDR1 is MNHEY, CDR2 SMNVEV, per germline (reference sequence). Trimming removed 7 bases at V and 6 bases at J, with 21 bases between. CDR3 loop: CASTEGGRAPHGYTF. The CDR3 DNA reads TGTGCCAGCACCGAAGGCGGCAGGGCCCCGCATGGCTACACCTTC.

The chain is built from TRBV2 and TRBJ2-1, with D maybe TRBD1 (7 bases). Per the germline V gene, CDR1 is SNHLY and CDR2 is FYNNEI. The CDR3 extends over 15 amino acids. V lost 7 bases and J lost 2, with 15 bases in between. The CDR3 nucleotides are TGTGCCAGCACCCAAACCAGGGGGGCCTACAATGAGCAGTTCTTC. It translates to CASTQTRGAYNEQFF.

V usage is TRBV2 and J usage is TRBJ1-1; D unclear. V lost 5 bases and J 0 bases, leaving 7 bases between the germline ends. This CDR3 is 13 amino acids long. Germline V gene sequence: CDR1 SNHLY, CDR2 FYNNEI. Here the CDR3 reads CASSTTVNTEAFF. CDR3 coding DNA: TGTGCCAGCAGTACGACCGTGAACACTGAAGCTTTCTTT.

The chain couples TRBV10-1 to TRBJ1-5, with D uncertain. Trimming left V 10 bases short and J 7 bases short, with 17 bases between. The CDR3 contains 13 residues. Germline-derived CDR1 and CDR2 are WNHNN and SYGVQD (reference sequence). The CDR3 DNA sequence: TGCGCCACCAGGAAGAGCCCCAGGCAGCCCCAGCATTTT. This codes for CATRKSPRQPQHF.

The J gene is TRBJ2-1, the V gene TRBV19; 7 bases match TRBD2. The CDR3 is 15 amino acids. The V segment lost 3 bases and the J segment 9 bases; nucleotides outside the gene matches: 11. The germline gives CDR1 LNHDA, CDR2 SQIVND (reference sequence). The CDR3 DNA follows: TGTGCCAGTAGTATTCGAGCAGCGGGGTCCCGTGAGCAGTTCTTC. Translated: CASSIRAAGSREQFF.

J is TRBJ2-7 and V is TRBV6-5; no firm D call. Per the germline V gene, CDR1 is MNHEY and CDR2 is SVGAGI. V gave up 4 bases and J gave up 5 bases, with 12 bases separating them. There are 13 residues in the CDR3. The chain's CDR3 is CASSFSPTDEQYF. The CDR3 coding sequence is TGTGCCAGCAGTTTTAGCCCAACGGACGAGCAGTACTTC.